This T cell receptor beta chain was profiled in a study of CD8 T cells in ankylosing spondylitis. The study, taken as a whole, reports: Blood from ankylosing spondylitis patients appeared to carry a characteristic eight-variant TCR beta motif. Researchers reportedly found disease-linked clones significantly enriched in matched ankylosing spondylitis synovial fluid.

A single record per CDR3 protein comes from TCRdb applying MiXCR to the 5' RACE reads. The sample lists 470,000 or so distinct CDR3 sequences, more than 25% seen once, with 0.89% in the top ten. V shed 6 bases and J shed 8 bases, with 19 bases lying between them. The CDR3 has 14 residues. As regards this clonotype: What it binds is not known.

The material sequenced was blood, either unsorted or a sorted T cell fraction (not recorded which). This chain joins TRBV12-3 or TRBV12-4 and TRBJ1-2, with a tentative D call TRBD1 (6 bases). This TCR came from a male donor with ankylosing spondylitis. The CDR3 protein is CASRGSGDYRGYTF. The DNA for the CDR3 is TGTGCCAGCAGAGGATCAGGGGATTACAGGGGCTACACCTTC.